This T cell receptor beta chain was found in a study of T-cell reconstitution after alpha-beta-depleted transplantation in children. Unique molecular identifiers were incorporated when the TCRbeta library was constructed. TCRdb re-analysed the PCR reads in MiXCR, keeping a single row per CDR3 protein. The sample includes roughly 170,000 distinct CDR3 sequences, 6% to 7% of them seen just once. This clonotype was seen repeatedly, ten times or more. The CDR3 length is 13 residues. Germline-derived CDR1 and CDR2 are SGHKS and YYEKEE (reference sequence). The V gene lost 3 bases and the J gene lost 4 bases, with 8 bases spanning the gap.

Sequencing was performed on PBMCs from the stem cell graft donor, taken from the stem cell graft. V usage is TRBV5-5 and J usage is TRBJ1-5; D gene uncertain. The sequence was obtained from a human donor who donated a stem cell graft to a child with Wiskott-Aldrich syndrome. CDR3 sequence reads: CASSWAFNQPQHF. CDR3 bases: TGTGCCAGCAGCTGGGCCTTTAATCAGCCCCAGCATTTT.